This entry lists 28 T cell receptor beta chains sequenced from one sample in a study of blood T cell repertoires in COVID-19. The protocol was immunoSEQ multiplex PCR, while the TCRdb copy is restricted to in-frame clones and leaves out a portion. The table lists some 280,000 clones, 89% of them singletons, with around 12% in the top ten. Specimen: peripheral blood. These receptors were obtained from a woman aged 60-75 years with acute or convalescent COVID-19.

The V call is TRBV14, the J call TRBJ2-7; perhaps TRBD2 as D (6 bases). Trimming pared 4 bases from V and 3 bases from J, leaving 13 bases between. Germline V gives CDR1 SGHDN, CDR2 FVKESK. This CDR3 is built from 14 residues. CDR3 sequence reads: CASSRQGGIYEQYF. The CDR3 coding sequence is TGTGCCAGCAGCCGCCAGGGAGGTATCTACGAGCAGTACTTC.

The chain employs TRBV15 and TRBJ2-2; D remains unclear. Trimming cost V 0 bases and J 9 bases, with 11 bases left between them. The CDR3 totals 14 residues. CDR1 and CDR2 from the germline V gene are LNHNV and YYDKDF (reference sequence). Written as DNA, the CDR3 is TGTGCCACCAGCAGAGATGTGGAGCCGTGGGAGCTGTTTTTT. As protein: CATSRDVEPWELFF.

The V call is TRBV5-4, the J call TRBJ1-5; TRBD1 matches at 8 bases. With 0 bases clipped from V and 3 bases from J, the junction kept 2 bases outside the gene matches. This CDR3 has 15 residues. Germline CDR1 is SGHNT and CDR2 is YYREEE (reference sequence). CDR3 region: CASSLGQGLNQPQHF. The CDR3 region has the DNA TGTGCCAGCAGCTTGGGACAGGGGCTCAATCAGCCCCAGCATTTT. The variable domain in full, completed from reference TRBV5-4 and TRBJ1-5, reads ETGVTQSPTHLIKTRGQQVTLRCSSQSGHNTVSWYQQALGQGPQFIFQYYREEENGRGNFPPRFSGLQFPNYSSELNVNALELDDSALYLCASSLGQGLNQPQHFGDGTRLSIL.

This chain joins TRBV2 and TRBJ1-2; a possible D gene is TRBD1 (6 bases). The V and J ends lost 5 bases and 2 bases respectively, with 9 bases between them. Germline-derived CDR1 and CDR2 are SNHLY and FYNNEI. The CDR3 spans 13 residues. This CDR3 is CASSPQGNYGYTF. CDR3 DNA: TGTGCCAGCAGTCCCCAGGGGAACTATGGCTACACCTTC.

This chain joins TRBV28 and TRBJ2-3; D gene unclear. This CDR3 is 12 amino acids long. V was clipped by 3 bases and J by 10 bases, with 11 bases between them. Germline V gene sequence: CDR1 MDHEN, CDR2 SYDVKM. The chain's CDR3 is CASSFQALAQYF. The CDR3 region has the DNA TGTGCCAGCAGTTTCCAGGCCTTAGCGCAGTATTTT. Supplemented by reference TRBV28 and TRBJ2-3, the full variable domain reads DVKVTQSSRYLVKRTGEKVFLECVQDMDHENMFWYRQDPGLGLRLIYFSYDVKMKEKGDIPEGYSVSREKKERFSLILESASTNQTSMYLCASSFQALAQYFGPGTRLTVL.

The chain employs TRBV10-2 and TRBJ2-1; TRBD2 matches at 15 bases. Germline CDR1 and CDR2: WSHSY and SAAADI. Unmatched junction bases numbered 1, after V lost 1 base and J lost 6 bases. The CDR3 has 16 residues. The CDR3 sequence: CASSEWGLAGGNEQFF. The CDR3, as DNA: TGCGCCAGCAGTGAGTGGGGACTAGCGGGAGGCAATGAGCAGTTCTTC.

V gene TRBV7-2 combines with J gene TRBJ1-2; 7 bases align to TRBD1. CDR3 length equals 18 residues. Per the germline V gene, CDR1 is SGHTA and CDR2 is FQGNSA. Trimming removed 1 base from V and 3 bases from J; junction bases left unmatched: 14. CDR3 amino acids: CASSLVKGQQGLHYGYTF. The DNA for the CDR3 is TGTGCCAGCAGCTTAGTGAAAGGGCAACAGGGGCTTCACTATGGCTACACCTTC.

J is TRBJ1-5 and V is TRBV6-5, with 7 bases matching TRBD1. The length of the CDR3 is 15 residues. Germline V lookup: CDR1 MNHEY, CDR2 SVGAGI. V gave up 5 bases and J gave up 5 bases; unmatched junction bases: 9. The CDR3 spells CASSHPGGSDQPQHF. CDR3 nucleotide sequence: TGTGCCAGCAGTCACCCAGGGGGGTCGGATCAGCCCCAGCATTTT.

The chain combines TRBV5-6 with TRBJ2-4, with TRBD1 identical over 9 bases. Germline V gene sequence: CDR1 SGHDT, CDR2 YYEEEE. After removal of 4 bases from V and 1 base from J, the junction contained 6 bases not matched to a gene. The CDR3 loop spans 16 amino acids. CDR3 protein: CASSVVQGAAKNIQYF. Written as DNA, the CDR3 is TGTGCCAGCAGCGTGGTACAGGGGGCCGCCAAAAACATTCAGTACTTC.

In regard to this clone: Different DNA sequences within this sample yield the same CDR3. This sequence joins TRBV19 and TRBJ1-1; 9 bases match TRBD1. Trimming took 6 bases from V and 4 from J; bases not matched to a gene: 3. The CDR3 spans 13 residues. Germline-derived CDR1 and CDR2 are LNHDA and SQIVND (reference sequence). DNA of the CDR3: TGTGCCAGTAGCGGACAGGGGAGCACTGAAGCTTTCTTT. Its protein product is CASSGQGSTEAFF. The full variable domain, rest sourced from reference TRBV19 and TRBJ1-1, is DGGITQSPKYLFRKEGQNVTLSCEQNLNHDAMYWYRQDPGQGLRLIYYSQIVNDFQKGDIAEGYSVSREKKESFPLTVTSAQKNPTAFYLCASSGQGSTEAFFGQGTRLTVV.

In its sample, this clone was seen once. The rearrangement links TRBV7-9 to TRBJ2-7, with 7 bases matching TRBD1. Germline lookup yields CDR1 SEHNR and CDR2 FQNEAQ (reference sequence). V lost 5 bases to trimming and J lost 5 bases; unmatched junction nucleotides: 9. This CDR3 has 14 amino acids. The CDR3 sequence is CASSPTDRDDEQYF. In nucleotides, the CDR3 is TGTGCCAGCAGCCCAACCGACAGGGACGACGAGCAGTACTTC.

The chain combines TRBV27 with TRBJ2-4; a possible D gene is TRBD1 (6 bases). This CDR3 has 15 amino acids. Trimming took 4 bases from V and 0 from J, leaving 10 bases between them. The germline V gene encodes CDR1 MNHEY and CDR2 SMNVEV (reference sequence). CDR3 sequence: CASSSTGIAKNIQYF. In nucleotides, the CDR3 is TGTGCCAGCAGTTCCACAGGGATAGCCAAAAACATTCAGTACTTC.

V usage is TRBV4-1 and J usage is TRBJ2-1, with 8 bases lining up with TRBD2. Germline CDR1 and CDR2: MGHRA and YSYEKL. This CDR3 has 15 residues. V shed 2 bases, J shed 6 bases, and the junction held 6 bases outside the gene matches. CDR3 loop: CASSQSAGAVNEQFF. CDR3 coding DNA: TGCGCCAGCAGCCAATCAGCGGGAGCGGTCAATGAGCAGTTCTTC.

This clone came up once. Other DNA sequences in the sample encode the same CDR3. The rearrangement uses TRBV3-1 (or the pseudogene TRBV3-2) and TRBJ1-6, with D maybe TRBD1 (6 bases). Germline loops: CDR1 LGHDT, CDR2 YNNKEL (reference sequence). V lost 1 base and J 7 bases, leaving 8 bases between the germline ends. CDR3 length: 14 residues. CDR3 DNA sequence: TGTGCCAGCAGCCAAGGGCAGGGGAATTCACCCCTCCACTTT. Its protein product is CASSQGQGNSPLHF.

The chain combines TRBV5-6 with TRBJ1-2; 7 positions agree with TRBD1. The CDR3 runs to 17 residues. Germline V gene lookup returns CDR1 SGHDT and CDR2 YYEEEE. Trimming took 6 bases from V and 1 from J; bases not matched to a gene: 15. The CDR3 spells CASNVRGDLAINYGYTF. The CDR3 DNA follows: TGTGCCAGCAACGTCAGGGGGGACCTAGCAATTAACTATGGCTACACCTTC.

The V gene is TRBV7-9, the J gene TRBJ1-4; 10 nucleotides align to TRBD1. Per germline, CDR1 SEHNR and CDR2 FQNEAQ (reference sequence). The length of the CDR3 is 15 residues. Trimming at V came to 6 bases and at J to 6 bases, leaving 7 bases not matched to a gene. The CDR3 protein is CASRPLGTGDEKLFF. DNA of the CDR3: TGTGCCAGCAGACCCCTCGGGACAGGGGATGAAAAACTGTTTTTT.

The CDR3, as DNA: TGTGCCAGTAGTTTAAGCGGGAAAAGGGACGAGCAGTACTTC. Translation gives CASSLSGKRDEQYF. The V call is TRBV19, the J call TRBJ2-7; 7 bases align to TRBD2. The CDR3 runs to 14 residues. Germline trimming cut 5 bases from V and 5 bases from J; bases unmatched to any gene: 9. CDR1 is LNHDA and CDR2 is SQIVND in the germline V gene (reference sequence).

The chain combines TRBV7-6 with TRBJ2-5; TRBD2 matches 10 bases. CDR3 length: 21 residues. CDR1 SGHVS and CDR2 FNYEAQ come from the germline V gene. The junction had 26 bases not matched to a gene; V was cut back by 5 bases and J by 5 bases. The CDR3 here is CASSPWGRRSAGGTSLETQYF. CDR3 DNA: TGTGCCAGCAGCCCTTGGGGGCGGAGGTCAGCGGGAGGGACCTCTCTCGAGACCCAGTACTTC.

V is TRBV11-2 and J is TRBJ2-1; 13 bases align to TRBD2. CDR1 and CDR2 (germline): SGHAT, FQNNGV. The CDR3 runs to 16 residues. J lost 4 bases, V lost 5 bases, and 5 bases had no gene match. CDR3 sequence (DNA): TGTGCCAGCAGCATCTGGGGACTAGCGGGGTACAATGAGCAGTTCTTC. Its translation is CASSIWGLAGYNEQFF.

The CDR3 region is CASSLTLWGPNTEAFF. Here the CDR3 DNA reads TGTGCCAGCAGCCTCACTCTTTGGGGCCCGAACACTGAAGCTTTCTTT. The chain recombines TRBV28 with TRBJ1-1; D perhaps matches TRBD1 (5 bases). The CDR3 runs to 16 residues. Germline loops: CDR1 MDHEN, CDR2 SYDVKM. V was clipped by 6 bases and J by 1 base, with 18 bases between them.

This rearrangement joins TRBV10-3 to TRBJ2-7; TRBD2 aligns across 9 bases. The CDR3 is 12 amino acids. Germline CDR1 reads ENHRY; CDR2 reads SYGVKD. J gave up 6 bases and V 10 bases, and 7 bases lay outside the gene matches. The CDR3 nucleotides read TGTGCCACCCGGGGACTAGCTGTCGAGCAGTACTTC. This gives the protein CATRGLAVEQYF.

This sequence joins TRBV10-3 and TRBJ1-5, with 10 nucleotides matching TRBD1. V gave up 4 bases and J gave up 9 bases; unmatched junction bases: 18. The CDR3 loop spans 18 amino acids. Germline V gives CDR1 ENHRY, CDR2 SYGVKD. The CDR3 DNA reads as TGTGCCATCAGTGGACGGGACAGGGGAGGTTCTTCATTGGTGCCCCAGCATTTT. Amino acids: CAISGRDRGGSSLVPQHF.

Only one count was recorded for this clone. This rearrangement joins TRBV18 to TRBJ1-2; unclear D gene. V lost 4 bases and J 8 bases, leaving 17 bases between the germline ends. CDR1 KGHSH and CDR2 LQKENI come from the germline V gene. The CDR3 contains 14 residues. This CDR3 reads CASSLSDGRRGYTF. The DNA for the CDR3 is TGTGCCAGCTCACTCTCCGACGGCCGGCGGGGCTACACCTTC.

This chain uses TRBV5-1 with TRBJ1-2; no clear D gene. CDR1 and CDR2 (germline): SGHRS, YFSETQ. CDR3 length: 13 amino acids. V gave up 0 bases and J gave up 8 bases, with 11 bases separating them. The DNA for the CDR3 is TGCGCCAGCAGCTTGGAACAGCAACCCGGCTACACCTTC. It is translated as CASSLEQQPGYTF.

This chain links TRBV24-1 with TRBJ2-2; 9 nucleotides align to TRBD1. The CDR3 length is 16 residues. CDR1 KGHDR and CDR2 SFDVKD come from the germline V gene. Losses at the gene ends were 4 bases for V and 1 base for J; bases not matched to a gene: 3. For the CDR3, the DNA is TGTGCCACCAGTGAGTCGGACAGGGGGAACACCGGGGAGCTGTTTTTT. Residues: CATSESDRGNTGELFF.

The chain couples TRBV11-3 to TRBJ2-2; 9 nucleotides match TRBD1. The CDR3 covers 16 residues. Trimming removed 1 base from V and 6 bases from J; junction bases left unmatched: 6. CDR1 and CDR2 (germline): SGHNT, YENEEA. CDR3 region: CASSLGPDRGPGELFF. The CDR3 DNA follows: TGTGCCAGCAGCTTAGGGCCGGACAGGGGTCCCGGGGAGCTGTTTTTT.

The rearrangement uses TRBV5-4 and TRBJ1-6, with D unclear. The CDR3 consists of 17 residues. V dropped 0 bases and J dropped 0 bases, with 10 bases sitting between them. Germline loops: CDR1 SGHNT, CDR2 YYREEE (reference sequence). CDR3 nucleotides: TGTGCCAGCAGCTTGGGCTCTCCGAGCTCCTATAATTCACCCCTCCACTTT. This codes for CASSLGSPSSYNSPLHF.

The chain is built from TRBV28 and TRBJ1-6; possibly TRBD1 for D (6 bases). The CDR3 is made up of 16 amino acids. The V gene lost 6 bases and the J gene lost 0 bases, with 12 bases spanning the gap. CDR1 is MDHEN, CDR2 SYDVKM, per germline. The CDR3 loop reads CASRGAQSSYNSPLHF. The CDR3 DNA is TGTGCCAGCAGGGGGGCACAGAGCTCCTATAATTCACCCCTCCACTTT.